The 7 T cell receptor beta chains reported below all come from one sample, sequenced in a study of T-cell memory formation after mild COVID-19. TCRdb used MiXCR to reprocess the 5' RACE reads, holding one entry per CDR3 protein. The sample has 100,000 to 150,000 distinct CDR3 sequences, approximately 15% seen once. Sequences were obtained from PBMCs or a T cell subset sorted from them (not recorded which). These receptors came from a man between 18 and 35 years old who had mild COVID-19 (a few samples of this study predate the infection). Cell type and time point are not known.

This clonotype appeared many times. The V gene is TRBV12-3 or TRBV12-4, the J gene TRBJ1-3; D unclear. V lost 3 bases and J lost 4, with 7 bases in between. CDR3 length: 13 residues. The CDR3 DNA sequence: TGTGCCAGCAGTTTGGACCGAGGAAACACCATATATTTT. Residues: CASSLDRGNTIYF.

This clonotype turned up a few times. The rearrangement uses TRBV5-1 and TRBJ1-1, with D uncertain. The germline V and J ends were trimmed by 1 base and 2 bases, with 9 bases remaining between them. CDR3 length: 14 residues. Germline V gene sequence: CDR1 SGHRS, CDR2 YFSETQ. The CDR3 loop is CASSLTAVNTEAFF. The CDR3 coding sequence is TGCGCCAGCAGCTTGACAGCCGTAAACACTGAAGCTTTCTTT.

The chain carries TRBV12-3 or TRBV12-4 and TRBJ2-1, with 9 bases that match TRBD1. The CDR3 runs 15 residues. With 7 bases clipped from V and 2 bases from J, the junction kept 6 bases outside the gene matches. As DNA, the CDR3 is TGTGCCAGCATCCCGGGACAGGGAGCCTACAATGAGCAGTTCTTC. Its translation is CASIPGQGAYNEQFF.

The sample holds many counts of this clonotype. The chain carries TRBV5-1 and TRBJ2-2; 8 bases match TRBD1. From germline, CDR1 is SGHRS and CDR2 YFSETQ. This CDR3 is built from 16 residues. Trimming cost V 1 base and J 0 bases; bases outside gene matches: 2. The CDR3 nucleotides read TGCGCCAGCAGCTTGAGGGACAGGCCGAACACCGGGGAGCTGTTTTTT. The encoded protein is CASSLRDRPNTGELFF.

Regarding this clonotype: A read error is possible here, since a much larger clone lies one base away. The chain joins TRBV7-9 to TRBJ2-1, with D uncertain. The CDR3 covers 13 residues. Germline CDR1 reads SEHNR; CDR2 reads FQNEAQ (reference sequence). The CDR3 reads CASRLDIYNEQFF. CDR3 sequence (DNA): TGTGCCAGCAGATTAGACATCTACAATGAGCAGTTCTTC.

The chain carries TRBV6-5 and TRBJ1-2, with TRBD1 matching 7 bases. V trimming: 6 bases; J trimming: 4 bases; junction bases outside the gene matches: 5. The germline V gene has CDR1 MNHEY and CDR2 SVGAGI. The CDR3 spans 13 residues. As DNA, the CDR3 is TGTGCCAGCAGGCGGGAGGGGGCCTATGGCTACACCTTC. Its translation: CASRREGAYGYTF.

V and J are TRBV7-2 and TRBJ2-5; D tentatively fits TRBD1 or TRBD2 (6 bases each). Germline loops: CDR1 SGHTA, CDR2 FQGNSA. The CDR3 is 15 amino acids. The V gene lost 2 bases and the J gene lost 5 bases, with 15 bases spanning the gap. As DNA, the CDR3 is TGTGCCAGCAGCTTATTTGGGGGGCGACAGGAGACCCAGTACTTC. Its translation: CASSLFGGRQETQYF.